These 16 T cell receptor beta chains originate from one sample sequenced in a study of blood T cell repertoires in COVID-19. TCRdb's copy holds only in-frame clones and misses some; the assay was immunoSEQ multiplex PCR. This table holds around 140,000 clones, approximately 84% found once. The sample comprised peripheral blood. The receptor source for this set is a man aged 60 to 69 with acute or convalescent COVID-19.

This clone is a singleton in its sample. The chain links TRBV5-4 to TRBJ2-1, with 7 nucleotides matching TRBD1. The CDR3 runs 16 residues. Trimming at V came to 4 bases and at J to 4 bases, leaving 11 bases not matched to a gene. Germline V lookup: CDR1 SGHNT, CDR2 YYREEE (reference sequence). The CDR3 here is CASSLPRQGIYNEQFF. DNA of the CDR3: TGTGCCAGCAGCCTCCCGAGACAGGGCATATACAATGAGCAGTTCTTC.

V usage is TRBV9 and J usage is TRBJ2-2, with TRBD2 matching 11 bases. The junction had 10 bases not matched to a gene; V was cut back by 0 bases and J by 3 bases. This CDR3 is 19 amino acids long. Germline loops: CDR1 SGDLS, CDR2 YYNGEE. The CDR3 DNA reads TGTGCCAGCAGCGTAGTCCCCGTAGCGGGAGGGCCGCACACCGGGGAGCTGTTTTTT. Encoded protein: CASSVVPVAGGPHTGELFF.

With respect to this clone: One junction end does not reproduce the germline sequence, and a read error may be involved. The CDR3 sequence is CASSDGQRFSHEQYF. In DNA form, the CDR3 reads TGTGCCAGCAGTGACGGACAGAGGTTCTCCCACGAGCAGTACTTC. The chain carries TRBV27 and TRBJ2-7, with a tentative D call TRBD1 (6 bases). The CDR3 runs to 15 residues. Germline V gene lookup returns CDR1 MNHEY and CDR2 SMNVEV (reference sequence).

The chain has TRBV19 and TRBJ1-4; 10 positions agree with TRBD1. V shed 5 bases, J shed 8 bases, and the junction held 11 bases outside the gene matches. This CDR3 is 16 amino acids long. Germline V gene sequence: CDR1 LNHDA, CDR2 SQIVND (reference sequence). For the CDR3, the DNA is TGTGCCAGTAGTCCCCCGGGGACAGGGGTTGGAGAAAAACTGTTTTTT. Translation: CASSPPGTGVGEKLFF.

This clone was observed once. The rearrangement links TRBV9 to TRBJ2-7; 7 positions agree with TRBD1. This CDR3 spans 14 amino acids. Per the germline V gene, CDR1 is SGDLS and CDR2 is YYNGEE. After removal of 4 bases from V and 3 bases from J, the junction contained 7 bases not matched to a gene. The CDR3 DNA follows: TGTGCCAGCAGCCGGACGGACAGGATCTACGAGCAGTACTTC. Amino acids: CASSRTDRIYEQYF.

This clone was seen just once. This chain links TRBV14 with TRBJ2-2; a possible D gene is TRBD1 (6 bases). The germline V gene encodes CDR1 SGHDN and CDR2 FVKESK. This CDR3 spans 16 amino acids. V was shortened by 3 bases and J by 0 bases, with 11 bases between the two germline ends. CDR3 DNA: TGTGCCAGCAGCCAGGTACAGGGTTCGAACACCGGGGAGCTGTTTTTT. This codes for CASSQVQGSNTGELFF.

A single count supports this clone. V usage is TRBV9 and J usage is TRBJ1-1, with D uncertain. Germline lookup yields CDR1 SGDLS and CDR2 YYNGEE. The V and J ends lost 0 bases and 6 bases respectively, with 12 bases between them. The length of the CDR3 is 14 residues. DNA of the CDR3: TGTGCCAGCAGCGTAGAACCAGGCTTTTCTGAAGCTTTCTTT. This translates into CASSVEPGFSEAFF.

A few counts support this clone. The V call is TRBV3-1 (or the pseudogene TRBV3-2), the J call TRBJ1-6, with D unresolved. Germline-derived CDR1 and CDR2 are LGHDT and YNNKEL (reference sequence). Trimming removed 0 bases at V and 10 bases at J, with 13 bases between. The CDR3 is 15 residues long. CDR3 nucleotide sequence: TGTGCCAGCAGCCAAGAGTGGAGGTTGGGGTCACCCCTCCACTTT. Residues: CASSQEWRLGSPLHF.

The V call is TRBV7-2, the J call TRBJ1-2; D ambiguous. In germline, CDR1 is SGHTA, CDR2 FQGNSA. V was trimmed by 5 bases and J by 5 bases, leaving 6 bases between them. This CDR3 contains 11 residues. The CDR3 protein is CASSPIYGYTF. Written as DNA, the CDR3 is TGTGCCAGCAGCCCAATTTATGGCTACACCTTC.

This clone was found a few times. The chain combines TRBV6-2 or TRBV6-3 with TRBJ2-7, with D possibly being TRBD1 (5 bases). The germline V gene encodes CDR1 MNHEY and CDR2 SVGEGT. The CDR3 spans 13 residues. V was shortened by 2 bases and J by 5 bases, with 10 bases between the two germline ends. The chain's CDR3 is CASSYPGSHEQYF. The DNA of the CDR3 is TGTGCCAGCAGTTACCCAGGGTCCCACGAGCAGTACTTC.

The chain recombines TRBV20-1 with TRBJ2-5, with 8 positions matching TRBD1. The J segment lost 4 bases and the V segment lost 3 bases, leaving 10 bases of the junction unmatched. The CDR3 totals 15 residues. Germline V gives CDR1 DFQATT, CDR2 SNEGSKA (reference sequence). CDR3 loop: CSASGPDRVGETQYF. The CDR3 nucleotides are TGCAGTGCTAGTGGACCGGACAGGGTGGGAGAGACCCAGTACTTC.

The rearrangement uses TRBV5-1 and TRBJ2-5; D is possibly TRBD2 (6 bases). The CDR3 totals 15 residues. The germline CDR1 and CDR2 sequences are SGHRS and YFSETQ. V gave up 5 bases and J gave up 2 bases, with 16 bases separating them. The DNA for the CDR3 is TGCGCCAGCAGTTCGGCGGGGCGGGAACAAGAGACCCAGTACTTC. Translating gives CASSSAGREQETQYF. The variable domain in full, with the rest retrieved from reference TRBV5-1 and TRBJ2-5, is KAGVTQTPRYLIKTRGQQVTLSCSPISGHRSVSWYQQTPGQGLQFLFEYFSETQRNKGNFPGRFSGRQFSNSRSEMNVSTLELGDSALYLCASSSAGREQETQYFGPGTRLLVL.

The chain recombines TRBV4-1 with TRBJ2-7; the D gene is possibly TRBD2 (5 bases). The V gene lost 0 bases and the J gene lost 2 bases, with 20 bases spanning the gap. CDR1 is MGHRA and CDR2 is YSYEKL in the germline V gene. The CDR3 loop spans 18 amino acids. The CDR3 region has the DNA TGCGCCAGCAGCCAAGATCGGAGTTCTCCGGGATTGACCTACGAGCAGTACTTC. Its translation: CASSQDRSSPGLTYEQYF.

The chain recombines TRBV7-6 with TRBJ2-7, with 10 bases identical to TRBD2. The CDR3 contains 20 residues. Looked up from germline, CDR1 is SGHVS and CDR2 is FNYEAQ. The junction had 17 bases not matched to a gene; V was cut back by 0 bases and J by 3 bases. The CDR3 DNA reads TGTGCCAGCAGCTTAGCGGGGACAGCGGGAGGGCCCCTCAGCCTCTACGAGCAGTACTTC. Amino acid sequence: CASSLAGTAGGPLSLYEQYF.

Comment on this clone: Other DNA sequences from this sample encode an identical CDR3 as well. The gene calls are TRBV19 and TRBJ1-6; D is uncertain. Trimming took off 3 bases at V and 0 bases at J, with 9 bases between the two ends. In germline, CDR1 is LNHDA, CDR2 SQIVND (reference sequence). The CDR3 is 16 amino acids. The CDR3 bases are TGTGCCAGTAGTATTGTCCGGAGCTCCTATAATTCACCCCTCCACTTT. Translating it yields CASSIVRSSYNSPLHF. The entire variable domain, with the rest obtained from reference TRBV19 and TRBJ1-6, is as follows: DGGITQSPKYLFRKEGQNVTLSCEQNLNHDAMYWYRQDPGQGLRLIYYSQIVNDFQKGDIAEGYSVSREKKESFPLTVTSAQKNPTAFYLCASSIVRSSYNSPLHFGNGTRLTVT.

The rearrangement links TRBV10-1 to TRBJ1-1, with a tentative D call TRBD1 (6 bases). The CDR3 consists of 13 residues. Germline lookup yields CDR1 WNHNN and CDR2 SYGVQD (reference sequence). Deletions cut 5 bases from V and 4 bases from J, with 11 bases between. Here the CDR3 reads CASSPTGFTEAFF. The CDR3 nucleotides read TGCGCCAGCAGTCCTACAGGGTTCACTGAAGCTTTCTTT.